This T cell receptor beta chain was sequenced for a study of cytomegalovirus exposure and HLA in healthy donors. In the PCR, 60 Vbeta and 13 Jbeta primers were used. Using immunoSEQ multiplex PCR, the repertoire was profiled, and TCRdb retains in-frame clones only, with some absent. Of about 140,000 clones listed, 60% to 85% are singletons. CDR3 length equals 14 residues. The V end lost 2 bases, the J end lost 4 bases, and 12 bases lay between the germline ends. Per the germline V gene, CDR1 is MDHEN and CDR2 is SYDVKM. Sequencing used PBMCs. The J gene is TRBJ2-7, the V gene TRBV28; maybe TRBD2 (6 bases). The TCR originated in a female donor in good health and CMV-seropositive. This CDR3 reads CASSLPGGTYEQYF. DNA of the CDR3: TGTGCCAGCAGTTTACCCGGTGGGACTTACGAGCAGTACTTC.